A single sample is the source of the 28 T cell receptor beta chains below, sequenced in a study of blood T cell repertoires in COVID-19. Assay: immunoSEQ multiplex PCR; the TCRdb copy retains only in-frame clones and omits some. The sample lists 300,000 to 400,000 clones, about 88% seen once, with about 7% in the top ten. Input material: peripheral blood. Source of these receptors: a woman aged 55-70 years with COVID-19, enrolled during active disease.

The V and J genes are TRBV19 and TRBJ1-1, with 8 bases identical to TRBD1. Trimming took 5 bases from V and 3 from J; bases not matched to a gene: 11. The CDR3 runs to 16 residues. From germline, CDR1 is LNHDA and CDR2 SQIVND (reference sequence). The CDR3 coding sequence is TGTGCCAGTAGTCGTCCAGGGGGCGGCTTGGACACTGAAGCTTTCTTT. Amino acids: CASSRPGGGLDTEAFF.

The CDR3 here is CASSHQPMGASGTDTQYF. The CDR3 nucleotides read TGTGCCAGCAGCCATCAACCTATGGGGGCTAGCGGGACGGATACGCAGTATTTT. The V and J genes are TRBV7-3 and TRBJ2-3; 9 bases agree with TRBD2. Germline assignment: CDR1 SGHTA and CDR2 FQGTGA. The junction had 18 bases not matched to a gene; V was cut back by 5 bases and J by 6 bases. This CDR3 contains 18 residues.

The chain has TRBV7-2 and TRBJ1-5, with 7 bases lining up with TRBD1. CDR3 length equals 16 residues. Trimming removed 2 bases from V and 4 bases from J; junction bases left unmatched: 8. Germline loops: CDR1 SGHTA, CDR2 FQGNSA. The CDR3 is CASSLLGQERNQPQHF. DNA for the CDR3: TGTGCCAGCAGCTTACTAGGACAGGAACGAAATCAGCCCCAGCATTTT.

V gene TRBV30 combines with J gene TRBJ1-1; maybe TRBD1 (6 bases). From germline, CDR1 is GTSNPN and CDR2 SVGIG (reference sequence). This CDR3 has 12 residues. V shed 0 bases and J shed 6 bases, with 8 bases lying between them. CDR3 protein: CAWSVRGSEAFF. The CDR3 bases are TGTGCCTGGAGTGTTAGGGGGTCTGAAGCTTTCTTT.

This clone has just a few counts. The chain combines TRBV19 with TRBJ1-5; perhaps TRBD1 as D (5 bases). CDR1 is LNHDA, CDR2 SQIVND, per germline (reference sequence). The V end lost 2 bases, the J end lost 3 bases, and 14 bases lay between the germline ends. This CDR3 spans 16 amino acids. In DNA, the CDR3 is TGTGCCAGTAGTATATATGGGGCGGGAAACAATCAGCCCCAGCATTTT. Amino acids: CASSIYGAGNNQPQHF.

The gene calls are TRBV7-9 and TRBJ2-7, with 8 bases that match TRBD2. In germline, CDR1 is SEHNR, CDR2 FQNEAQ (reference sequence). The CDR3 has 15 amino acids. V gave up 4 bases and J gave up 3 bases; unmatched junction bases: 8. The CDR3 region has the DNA TGTGCCAGCAGCTCCCCCGGACTAGCAGGCTACGAGCAGTACTTC. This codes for CASSSPGLAGYEQYF.

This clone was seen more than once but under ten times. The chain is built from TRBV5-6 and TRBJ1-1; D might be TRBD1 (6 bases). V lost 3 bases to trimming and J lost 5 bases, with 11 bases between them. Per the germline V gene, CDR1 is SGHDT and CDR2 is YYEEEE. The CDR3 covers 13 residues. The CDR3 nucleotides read TGTGCCAGCAGCTCTACAGGGTTTACTGAAGCTTTCTTT. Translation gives CASSSTGFTEAFF.

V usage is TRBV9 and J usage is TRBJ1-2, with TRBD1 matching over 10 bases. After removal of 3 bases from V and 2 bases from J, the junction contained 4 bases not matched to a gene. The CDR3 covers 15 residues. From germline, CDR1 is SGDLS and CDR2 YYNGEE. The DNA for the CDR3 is TGTGCCAGCAGCGCCAGACAGGGGGCCAACTATGGCTACACCTTC. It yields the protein CASSARQGANYGYTF.

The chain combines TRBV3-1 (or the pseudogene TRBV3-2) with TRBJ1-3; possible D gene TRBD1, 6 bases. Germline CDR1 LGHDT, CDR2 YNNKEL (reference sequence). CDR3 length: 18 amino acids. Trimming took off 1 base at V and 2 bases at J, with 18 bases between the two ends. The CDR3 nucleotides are TGTGCCAGCAGCCAAGTAGCGGGACCGGGACATACTGGAAACACCATATATTTT. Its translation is CASSQVAGPGHTGNTIYF.

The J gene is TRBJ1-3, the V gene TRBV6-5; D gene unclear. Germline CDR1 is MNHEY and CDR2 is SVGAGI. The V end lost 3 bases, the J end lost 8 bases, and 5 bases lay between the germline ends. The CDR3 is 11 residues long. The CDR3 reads CASSYSDTIYF. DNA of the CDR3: TGTGCCAGCAGTTATAGCGACACCATATATTTT.

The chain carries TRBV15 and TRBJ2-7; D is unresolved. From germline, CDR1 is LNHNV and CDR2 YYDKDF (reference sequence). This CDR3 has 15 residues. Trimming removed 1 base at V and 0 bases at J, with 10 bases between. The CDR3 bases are TGTGCCACCAGCAGAGGGATAGCCGGCTCCTACGAGCAGTACTTC. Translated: CATSRGIAGSYEQYF.

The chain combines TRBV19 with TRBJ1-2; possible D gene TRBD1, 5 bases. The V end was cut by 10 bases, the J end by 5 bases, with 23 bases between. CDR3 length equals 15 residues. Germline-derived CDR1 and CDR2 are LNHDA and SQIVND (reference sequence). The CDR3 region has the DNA TGTGCCACTCACCTGGCGGGGGACGGACTATATGGCTACACCTTC. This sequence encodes CATHLAGDGLYGYTF.

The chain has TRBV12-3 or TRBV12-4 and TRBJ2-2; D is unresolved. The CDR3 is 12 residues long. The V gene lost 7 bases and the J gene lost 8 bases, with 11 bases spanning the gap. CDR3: CASTTVVGELFF. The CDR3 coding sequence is TGTGCCAGCACCACGGTGGTGGGGGAGCTGTTTTTT.

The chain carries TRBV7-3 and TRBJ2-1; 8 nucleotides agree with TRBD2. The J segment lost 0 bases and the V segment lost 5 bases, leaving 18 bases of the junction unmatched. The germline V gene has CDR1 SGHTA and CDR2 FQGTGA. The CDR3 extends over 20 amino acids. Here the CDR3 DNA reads TGTGCCAGCAGCCACCCTGAGGTCGGCGGGGGGTCGAGCTCCTACAATGAGCAGTTCTTC. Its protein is CASSHPEVGGGSSSYNEQFF.

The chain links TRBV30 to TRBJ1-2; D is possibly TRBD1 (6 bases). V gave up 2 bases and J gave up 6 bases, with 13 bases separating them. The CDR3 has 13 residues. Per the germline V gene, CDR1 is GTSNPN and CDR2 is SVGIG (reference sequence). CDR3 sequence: CAWSIARGDGYTF. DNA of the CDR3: TGTGCCTGGAGTATCGCCAGGGGCGATGGCTACACCTTC. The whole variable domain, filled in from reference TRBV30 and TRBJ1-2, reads SQTIHQWPATLVQPVGSPLSLECTVEGTSNPNLYWYRQAAGRGLQLLFYSVGIGQISSEVPQNLSASRPQDRQFILSSKKLLLSDSGFYLCAWSIARGDGYTFGSGTRLTVV.

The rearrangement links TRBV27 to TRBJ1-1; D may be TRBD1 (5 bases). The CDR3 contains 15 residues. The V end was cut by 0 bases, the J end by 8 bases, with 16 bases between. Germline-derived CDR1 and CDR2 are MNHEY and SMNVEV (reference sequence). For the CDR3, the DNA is TGTGCCAGCAGTTTATCGTCGGGCGGGGCAGGGGAAGCTTTCTTT. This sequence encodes CASSLSSGGAGEAFF.

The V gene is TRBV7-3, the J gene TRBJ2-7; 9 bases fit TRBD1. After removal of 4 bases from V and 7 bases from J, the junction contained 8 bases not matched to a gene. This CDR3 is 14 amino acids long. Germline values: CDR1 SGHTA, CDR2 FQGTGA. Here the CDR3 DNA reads TGTGCCAGCAGCTCCTCGGGACAGGGATCGGAGCAGTACTTC. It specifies CASSSSGQGSEQYF. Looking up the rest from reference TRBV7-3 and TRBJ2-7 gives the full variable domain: GAGVSQTPSNKVTEKGKYVELRCDPISGHTALYWYRQSLGQGPEFLIYFQGTGAADDSGLPNDRFFAVRPEGSVSTLKIQRTERGDSAVYLCASSSSGQGSEQYFGPGTRLTVT.

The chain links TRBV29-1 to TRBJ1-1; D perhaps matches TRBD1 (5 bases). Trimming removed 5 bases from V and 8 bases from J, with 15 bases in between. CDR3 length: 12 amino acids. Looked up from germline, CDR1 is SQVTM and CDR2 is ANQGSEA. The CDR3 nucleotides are TGCAGCGTTCACAGGAGGGGCGCGGAAGCTTTCTTT. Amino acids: CSVHRRGAEAFF.

CDR3 sequence (DNA): TGTGCCAGCAGCTTAATATATAGTCAGCCCCAGCATTTT. Amino acids: CASSLIYSQPQHF. V gene TRBV7-2 combines with J gene TRBJ1-5; the D is unclear. V was trimmed by 2 bases and J by 6 bases, leaving 8 bases between them. This CDR3 spans 13 amino acids. The germline CDR1 and CDR2 sequences are SGHTA and FQGNSA.

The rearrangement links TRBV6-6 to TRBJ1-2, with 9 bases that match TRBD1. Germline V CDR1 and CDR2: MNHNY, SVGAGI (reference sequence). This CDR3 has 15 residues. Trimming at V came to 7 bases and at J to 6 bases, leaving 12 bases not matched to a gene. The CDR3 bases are TGTGCCAGCATCCTAAACCGGGACAGGGTGGATGGCTACACCTTC. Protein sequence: CASILNRDRVDGYTF.

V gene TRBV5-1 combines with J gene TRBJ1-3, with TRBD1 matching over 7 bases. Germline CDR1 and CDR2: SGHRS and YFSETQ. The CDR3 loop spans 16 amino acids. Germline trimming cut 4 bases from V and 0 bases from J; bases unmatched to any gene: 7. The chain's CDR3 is CASSRGQVISGNTIYF. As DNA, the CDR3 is TGCGCCAGCAGCCGCGGACAGGTTATCTCTGGAAACACCATATATTTT.

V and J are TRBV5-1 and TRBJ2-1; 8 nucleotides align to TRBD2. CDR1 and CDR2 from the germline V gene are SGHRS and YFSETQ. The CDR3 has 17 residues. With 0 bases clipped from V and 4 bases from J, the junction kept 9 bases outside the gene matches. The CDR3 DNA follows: TGCGCCAGCAGCTTGGGGGTTAGCGGGGCCCTATACAATGAGCAGTTCTTC. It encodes CASSLGVSGALYNEQFF.

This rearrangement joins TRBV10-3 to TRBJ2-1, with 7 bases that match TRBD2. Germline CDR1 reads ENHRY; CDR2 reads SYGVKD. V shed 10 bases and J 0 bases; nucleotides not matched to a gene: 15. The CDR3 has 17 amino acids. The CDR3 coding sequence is TGTGCCACCACAACTCCTAGCGGCAAGAGCTCCTACAATGAGCAGTTCTTC. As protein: CATTTPSGKSSYNEQFF.

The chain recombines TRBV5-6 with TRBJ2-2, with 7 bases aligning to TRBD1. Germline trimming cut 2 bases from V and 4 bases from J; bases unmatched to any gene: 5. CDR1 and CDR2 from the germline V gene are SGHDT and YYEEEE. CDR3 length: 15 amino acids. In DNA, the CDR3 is TGTGCCAGCAGCTTCCGACAGGGTTTCACCGGGGAGCTGTTTTTT. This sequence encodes CASSFRQGFTGELFF.

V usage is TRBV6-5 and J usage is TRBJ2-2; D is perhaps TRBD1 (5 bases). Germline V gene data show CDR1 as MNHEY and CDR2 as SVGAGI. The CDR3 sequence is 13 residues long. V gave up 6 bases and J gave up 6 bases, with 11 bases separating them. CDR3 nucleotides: TGTGCCAGCAGGATCAGGGTTTCCGGGGAGCTGTTTTTT. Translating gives CASRIRVSGELFF.

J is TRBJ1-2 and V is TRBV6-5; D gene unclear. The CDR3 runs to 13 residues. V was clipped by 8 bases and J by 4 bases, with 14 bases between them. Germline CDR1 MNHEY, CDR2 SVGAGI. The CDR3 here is CASVRALGYGYTF. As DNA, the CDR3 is TGTGCCAGCGTGCGGGCCCTTGGCTATGGCTACACCTTC.

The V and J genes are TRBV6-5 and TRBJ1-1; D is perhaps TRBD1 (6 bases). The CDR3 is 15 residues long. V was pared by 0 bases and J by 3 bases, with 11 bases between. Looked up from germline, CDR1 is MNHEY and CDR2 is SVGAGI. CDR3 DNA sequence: TGTGCCAGCAGTTACTCGGCCAGACAGGACACTGAAGCTTTCTTT. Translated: CASSYSARQDTEAFF.

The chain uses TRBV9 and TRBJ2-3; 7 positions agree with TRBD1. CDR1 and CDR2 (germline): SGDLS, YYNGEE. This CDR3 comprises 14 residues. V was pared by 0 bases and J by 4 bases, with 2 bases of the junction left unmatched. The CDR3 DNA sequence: TGTGCCAGCAGCGTAGCAGGGGGAGCAGATACGCAGTATTTT. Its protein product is CASSVAGGADTQYF.